A single sample gave rise to the 21 T cell receptor beta chains below, sequenced in a study of blood T cell repertoires in COVID-19. Sequencing was performed with immunoSEQ multiplex PCR; in TCRdb, only in-frame clones are kept and a portion is missing. Of some 140,000 clones listed, over 80% are singletons. The sample consisted of peripheral blood. The receptors derive from a man aged 50 to 60 with active COVID-19.

The chain has TRBV5-1 and TRBJ1-3, with a possible D match to TRBD1 (5 bases). In germline, CDR1 is SGHRS, CDR2 YFSETQ. Trimming took off 3 bases at V and 1 base at J, with 5 bases between the two ends. The CDR3 runs 13 residues. CDR3: CASSSGSGNTIYF. The CDR3 DNA follows: TGCGCCAGCAGCTCAGGGTCTGGAAACACCATATATTTT. The entire variable domain, with the rest obtained from reference TRBV5-1 and TRBJ1-3, is as follows: KAGVTQTPRYLIKTRGQQVTLSCSPISGHRSVSWYQQTPGQGLQFLFEYFSETQRNKGNFPGRFSGRQFSNSRSEMNVSTLELGDSALYLCASSSGSGNTIYFGEGSWLTVV.

The chain uses TRBV29-1 and TRBJ2-7; D perhaps matches TRBD2 (7 bases). V lost 6 bases, J lost 3 bases, and 21 bases lay in between. Germline V CDR1 and CDR2: SQVTM, ANQGSEA. This CDR3 comprises 15 residues. This chain's CDR3 is CSVAGVGGANYEQYF. The CDR3 coding sequence is TGCAGCGTGGCAGGAGTGGGGGGGGCTAACTACGAGCAGTACTTC.

The rearrangement uses TRBV6-5 and TRBJ2-3; 10 bases agree with TRBD1. The length of the CDR3 is 13 residues. The germline CDR1 and CDR2 sequences are MNHEY and SVGAGI. V was pared by 2 bases and J by 9 bases, with 2 bases of the junction left unmatched. CDR3 nucleotide sequence: TGTGCCAGCAGTTACGCGACAGGGGGCACGCAGTATTTT. This encodes CASSYATGGTQYF.

This clone was observed a single time. The chain employs TRBV6-5 and TRBJ1-1; TRBD1 matches at 7 bases. The junction had 4 bases not matched to a gene; V was cut back by 8 bases and J by 7 bases. Germline V lookup: CDR1 MNHEY, CDR2 SVGAGI. This CDR3 has 11 residues. The CDR3 is CASHGTVEAFF. CDR3 bases: TGTGCCAGCCATGGGACAGTTGAAGCTTTCTTT.

The chain links TRBV7-3 to TRBJ2-5, with 9 bases identical to TRBD2. Germline CDR1 is SGHTA and CDR2 is FQGTGA. J was trimmed by 5 bases and V by 5 bases; bases with no gene match: 9. The CDR3 sequence is 15 residues long. This CDR3 reads CASSVSGTSRETQYF. CDR3 nucleotides: TGTGCCAGCAGCGTAAGTGGGACTAGCAGGGAGACCCAGTACTTC.

The rearrangement links TRBV10-3 to TRBJ2-7; 9 nucleotides align to TRBD1. Losses at the gene ends were 7 bases for V and 6 bases for J; bases not matched to a gene: 10. Germline CDR1 is ENHRY and CDR2 is SYGVKD. This CDR3 spans 14 amino acids. The CDR3 bases are TGTGCCATCAAGGGGGAGGACAGGGGTACCGAGCAGTACTTC. Amino acid sequence: CAIKGEDRGTEQYF.

The chain employs TRBV3-1 (or the pseudogene TRBV3-2) and TRBJ2-2; 12 bases match TRBD2. J gave up 5 bases and V 5 bases, and 3 bases lay outside the gene matches. The CDR3 is 15 amino acids. Germline CDR1 and CDR2: LGHDT and YNNKEL (reference sequence). CDR3 residues: CASSSGTSGTGELFF. In nucleotides, the CDR3 is TGTGCCAGCAGCTCCGGGACTAGCGGGACCGGGGAGCTGTTTTTT.

This chain joins TRBV3-1 (or the pseudogene TRBV3-2) and TRBJ1-2; 11 nucleotides align to TRBD1. Germline V lookup: CDR1 LGHDT, CDR2 YNNKEL (reference sequence). Germline trimming cut 0 bases from V and 13 bases from J; bases unmatched to any gene: 7. This CDR3 has 14 amino acids. The CDR3 spells CASSQDPGQGVCTF. In DNA, the CDR3 is TGTGCCAGCAGCCAAGATCCGGGACAGGGGGTTTGCACCTTC.

V gene TRBV11-3 combines with J gene TRBJ1-1, with D maybe TRBD1 (6 bases). CDR1 and CDR2 (germline): SGHNT, YENEEA. Trimming shortened V by 2 bases and J by 8 bases, and 18 bases separated the two germline ends. This CDR3 is built from 15 residues. The CDR3 coding sequence is TGTGCCAGCAGCTTACCCCCCACAGGGTCGGGGGAAGCTTTCTTT. It encodes CASSLPPTGSGEAFF.

The CDR3 region is CSVTGLAGGTDTQYF. CDR3 nucleotides: TGCAGCGTGACCGGACTAGCGGGTGGCACAGATACGCAGTATTTT. J is TRBJ2-3 and V is TRBV29-1; 11 nucleotides match TRBD2. The trim removed 6 bases at V and 1 base at J, leaving 6 bases unmatched. The CDR3 is 15 residues long. Per germline, CDR1 SQVTM and CDR2 ANQGSEA.

The chain carries TRBV6-4 and TRBJ1-1; 8 nucleotides line up with TRBD1. CDR1 is MRHNA and CDR2 is SNTAGT in the germline V gene. The ends lost 3 bases at V and 0 bases at J; junction bases unmatched: 15. CDR3 length: 19 residues. The CDR3 protein is CASSDHRDGQGRLNTEAFF. The DNA of the CDR3 is TGTGCCAGCAGTGATCACCGGGATGGACAGGGTCGGTTGAACACTGAAGCTTTCTTT.

V is TRBV6-5 and J is TRBJ2-2; 10 bases fit TRBD1. Per the germline V gene, CDR1 is MNHEY and CDR2 is SVGAGI. The V and J ends lost 6 bases and 5 bases, in that order; junction bases with no gene match: 6. This CDR3 is built from 15 residues. As DNA, the CDR3 is TGTGCCAGCAGGCCCGACAGGGGGCCTACCGGGGAGCTGTTTTTT. This codes for CASRPDRGPTGELFF.

The rearrangement joins TRBV19 to TRBJ2-1; 7 positions match TRBD2. From germline, CDR1 is LNHDA and CDR2 SQIVND (reference sequence). V dropped 5 bases and J dropped 5; count of bases not matched to a gene: 9. CDR3 length equals 15 residues. CDR3 sequence: CASSSTTSWDNEQFF. CDR3 coding DNA: TGTGCCAGTAGTTCAACGACTAGCTGGGACAATGAGCAGTTCTTC.

This clone was counted only a few times. The gene calls are TRBV10-3 and TRBJ2-7, with 8 bases that match TRBD2. Unmatched junction bases numbered 8, after V lost 9 bases and J lost 7 bases. Germline loops: CDR1 ENHRY, CDR2 SYGVKD. This CDR3 is 12 amino acids long. The CDR3 is CAMGVAGTEQYF. In DNA form, the CDR3 reads TGTGCCATGGGGGTAGCGGGGACAGAGCAGTACTTC.

The chain joins TRBV30 to TRBJ1-2; 8 bases match TRBD1. The CDR3 has 14 amino acids. Germline V gene lookup returns CDR1 GTSNPN and CDR2 SVGIG (reference sequence). V lost 1 base to trimming and J lost 2 bases; unmatched junction nucleotides: 3. Here the CDR3 reads CAWSAGQGNYGYTF. As DNA, the CDR3 is TGTGCCTGGAGTGCCGGACAGGGAAACTATGGCTACACCTTC.

The genes are TRBV2 and TRBJ1-1; no firm D call. V lost 6 bases and J lost 0, with 11 bases in between. The length of the CDR3 is 14 residues. The germline gives CDR1 SNHLY, CDR2 FYNNEI. The CDR3 spells CASSRKYMNTEAFF. In DNA, the CDR3 is TGTGCCAGCAGCAGAAAATATATGAACACTGAAGCTTTCTTT.

The chain employs TRBV4-2 and TRBJ2-3; the match to TRBD2 covers 9 bases. Germline V gene data show CDR1 as LGHNA and CDR2 as YNFKEQ. This CDR3 spans 17 amino acids. V lost 1 base and J lost 5; bases outside the gene matches: 10. DNA for the CDR3: TGTGCCAGCAGCCAAGTAATTCCCGCGGGGGGGGGAGATACGCAGTATTTT. Its protein is CASSQVIPAGGGDTQYF.

The chain employs TRBV5-6 and TRBJ1-4; 8 bases agree with TRBD1. Germline values: CDR1 SGHDT, CDR2 YYEEEE. CDR3 size: 16 residues. V dropped 3 bases and J dropped 4; count of bases not matched to a gene: 8. The DNA for the CDR3 is TGTGCCAGCAGCTCCGGGACAGGTGGCCTTAATGAAAAACTGTTTTTT. Protein product: CASSSGTGGLNEKLFF.

The rearrangement uses TRBV5-1 and TRBJ1-1; 7 bases agree with TRBD1. CDR3 size: 15 residues. V lost 3 bases, J lost 0 bases, and 5 bases stayed unmatched. Looked up from germline, CDR1 is SGHRS and CDR2 is YFSETQ. The CDR3: CASSSGGMMNTEAFF. CDR3 nucleotide sequence: TGCGCCAGCAGCTCAGGGGGTATGATGAACACTGAAGCTTTCTTT.

As for this clone: Other DNA sequences in the sample encode the same CDR3. The rearrangement links TRBV18 to TRBJ1-1; no reliable D call. CDR1 and CDR2 (germline): KGHSH, LQKENI. V lost 3 bases and J 2 bases, leaving 7 bases between the germline ends. The CDR3 length is 13 residues. The CDR3 nucleotides are TGTGCCAGCTCACCTGAGGTAAACACTGAAGCTTTCTTT. It codes for CASSPEVNTEAFF. The full variable domain, with the rest looked up from reference TRBV18 and TRBJ1-1, is NAGVMQNPRHLVRRRGQEARLRCSPMKGHSHVYWYRQLPEEGLKFMVYLQKENIIDESGMPKERFSAEFPKEGPSILRIQQVVRGDSAAYFCASSPEVNTEAFFGQGTRLTVV.

The rearrangement links TRBV3-1 (or the pseudogene TRBV3-2) to TRBJ2-7, with 10 bases identical to TRBD1. Germline CDR1 reads LGHDT; CDR2 reads YNNKEL (reference sequence). The V and J ends lost 4 bases and 6 bases, in that order; junction bases with no gene match: 9. This CDR3 comprises 15 residues. The CDR3 region has the DNA TGTGCCAGCAGCCGTACCGGGACAGGGGTCGTCGAGCAGTACTTC. It codes for CASSRTGTGVVEQYF.